In its sample, the clone carrying this T cell receptor beta chain was seen a few times. Its antigen is unidentified. Clones were read by immunoSEQ multiplex PCR, and TCRdb kept only the in-frame ones, dropping some. Among around 33,000 clones listed, roughly 76% were seen once. This sample was taken from a study of STAT5B mutations in CD4+ large granular lymphocyte leukemia. Turning to the study itself: The CDR3 'QG' motif was associated with a particular HLA allele among healthy donors.

Germline CDR1 is MNHEY and CDR2 is SMNVEV (reference sequence). Trimming shortened V by 9 bases and J by 3 bases, and 18 bases separated the two germline ends. This CDR3 has 14 amino acids. The study, taken as a whole, reports: No patients shared main leukemic clonotypes, though roughly 25% appeared at low frequency elsewhere. TRBV06-family usage was enriched in top patient clones (8/27) versus controls (2/35).

This receptor was obtained from a human donor in good health. The sequenced sample was CD4+ T cells from blood buffy coats. The V gene is TRBV27, the J gene TRBJ2-7; D unresolved. DNA for the CDR3: TGTGCCAGGATGGCGCCCCTGGTGATCTACGAGCAGTACTTC. Residues: CARMAPLVIYEQYF.